Listed here are 12 T cell receptor beta chains from one sample, sequenced in a study of T cells after yellow fever vaccination (dated by TCRdb to 2018 to 2020). The library was generated by 5' RACE. Sequencing was performed on an Illumina NovaSeq 6000. Starting from the raw public reads, TCRdb applied fastp trimming at Q25, assembled clones with MiXCR and retained in-frame beta chains. Entries that share a CDR3 protein sequence are merged under the most common genes and DNA. Recorded for this sample are roughly 330,000 distinct CDR3 sequences; approximately 3.9% of them occurred a single time. The ten largest clones take up roughly 26% of the sample. The treatment or condition label, as the study defines it: live attenuated yellow fever vaccine strain. This specimen consisted of PBMCs, obtained 5 days after the yellow fever booster vaccination. These receptors came from a man aged 18 to 30 who received the YFV17D yellow fever vaccine.

This clonotype has only a few counts. The J gene is TRBJ1-2, the V gene TRBV7-9, with 7 positions matching TRBD1. The length of the CDR3 is 12 residues. V trimming: 3 bases; J trimming: 5 bases; junction bases outside the gene matches: 0. Per the germline V gene, CDR1 is SEHNR and CDR2 is FQNEAQ (reference sequence). CDR3 nucleotide sequence: TGTGCCAGCAGCTTGGGACAGTATGGCTACACCTTC. Protein product: CASSLGQYGYTF.

This clonotype occurred many times. The rearrangement joins TRBV4-2 to TRBJ1-6; 8 positions match TRBD1. Trimming took 3 bases from V and 10 from J; bases not matched to a gene: 8. The germline CDR1 and CDR2 sequences are LGHNA and YNFKEQ. The CDR3 is 15 residues long. The CDR3 sequence: CASSHLKQGGSPLHF. The CDR3 coding sequence is TGTGCCAGCAGCCATTTAAAACAGGGGGGCTCACCCCTCCACTTT.

This clonotype was found a few times. This sequence joins TRBV18 and TRBJ2-1, with TRBD2 matching 11 bases. The V gene end was trimmed by 8 bases and the J gene end by 3 bases; junction bases not matched to a gene: 6. Germline V gives CDR1 KGHSH, CDR2 LQKENI. This CDR3 has 15 residues. The CDR3 nucleotides read TGTGCCAGCGTCGGGGGACTAGCGGACTACAATGAGCAGTTCTTC. Residues: CASVGGLADYNEQFF.

This chain connects TRBV5-4 to TRBJ2-7, with 7 bases that match TRBD1. The CDR3 runs to 13 residues. With V trimmed by 3 bases and J by 1 base, 1 base remained unmatched. Germline V gene data show CDR1 as SGHNT and CDR2 as YYREEE (reference sequence). This CDR3 reads CASSWGQSYEQYV. The CDR3 DNA reads TGTGCCAGCAGCTGGGGACAGTCCTACGAGCAGTACGTC.

V is TRBV4-1 and J is TRBJ2-5, with D possibly matching TRBD1 (5 bases). Trimming cost V 0 bases and J 7 bases, with 12 bases left between them. The CDR3 is made up of 14 amino acids. Germline CDR1 and CDR2: MGHRA and YSYEKL. The CDR3 bases are TGCGCCAGCAGCCAAGAGTCTTCTAGGGGGACCCAGTACTTC. This encodes CASSQESSRGTQYF.

The chain recombines TRBV5-1 with TRBJ2-6; D not resolved. The CDR3 has 14 residues. Trimming took off 7 bases at V and 2 bases at J, with 10 bases between the two ends. Germline V gives CDR1 SGHRS, CDR2 YFSETQ. CDR3 sequence: CASQKGPGANVLTF. In DNA form, the CDR3 reads TGCGCCAGCCAAAAGGGCCCTGGGGCCAACGTCCTGACTTTC.

This clonotype was counted between two and nine times. The V gene is TRBV24-1, the J gene TRBJ2-5; TRBD2 might be the D (7 bases). Germline-derived CDR1 and CDR2 are KGHDR and SFDVKD. Trimming took 9 bases from V and 0 from J, leaving 13 bases between them. CDR3 length: 14 residues. As DNA, the CDR3 is TGTGCCACCGCGGGAGAGGGGGACCAAGAGACCCAGTACTTC. Amino acid sequence: CATAGEGDQETQYF.

V usage is TRBV20-1 and J usage is TRBJ2-1, with D perhaps TRBD1 or TRBD2 (5 bases each). Germline CDR1 reads DFQATT; CDR2 reads SNEGSKA (reference sequence). CDR3 length: 14 residues. Trimming pared 0 bases from V and 2 bases from J, leaving 8 bases between. In DNA form, the CDR3 reads TGCAGTGCTAGAGATGGGGACCCCTACAATGAGCAGTTCTTC. This codes for CSARDGDPYNEQFF.

The rearrangement links TRBV20-1 to TRBJ1-1; D is unresolved. Deletions cut 2 bases from V and 3 bases from J, with 7 bases between. The CDR3 runs to 12 residues. Germline CDR1 and CDR2: DFQATT and SNEGSKA (reference sequence). This chain's CDR3 is CSARWDDTEAFF. In DNA form, the CDR3 reads TGCAGTGCTAGATGGGATGACACTGAAGCTTTCTTT.

This clonotype was observed at least ten times. The rearrangement joins TRBV7-2 to TRBJ2-3; D gene ambiguous. The length of the CDR3 is 16 residues. Germline V gene lookup returns CDR1 SGHTA and CDR2 FQGNSA. Trimming shortened V by 5 bases and J by 4 bases, and 19 bases separated the two germline ends. The CDR3 nucleotides are TGTGCCAGCAGCAGCCTGGACCGTTACAAACCAGATACGCAGTATTTT. Translating gives CASSSLDRYKPDTQYF.

This sequence joins TRBV18 and TRBJ2-3; 7 bases match TRBD2. This CDR3 spans 15 amino acids. Germline CDR1 is KGHSH and CDR2 is LQKENI. Germline trimming cut 7 bases from V and 5 bases from J; bases unmatched to any gene: 12. DNA of the CDR3: TGTGCCAGCTTGTTTGGCGGGGGACGAGGAGATACGCAGTATTTT. Translated, it gives CASLFGGGRGDTQYF. The full variable domain, its missing parts supplied by reference TRBV18 and TRBJ2-3, is NAGVMQNPRHLVRRRGQEARLRCSPMKGHSHVYWYRQLPEEGLKFMVYLQKENIIDESGMPKERFSAEFPKEGPSILRIQQVVRGDSAAYFCASLFGGGRGDTQYFGPGTRLTVL.

The chain carries TRBV5-5 and TRBJ1-2; D possibly corresponds to TRBD1 (5 bases). Germline values: CDR1 SGHKS, CDR2 YYEKEE (reference sequence). This CDR3 contains 15 residues. The ends were cut back, 4 bases at V and 1 base at J, with 14 bases in the middle. The CDR3 DNA is TGTGCCAGCAGCCCGGCGGGGGGGATTAACTATGGCTACACCTTC. Translating gives CASSPAGGINYGYTF. Together with reference TRBV5-5 and TRBJ1-2, the CDR3 gives the full variable domain: DAGVTQSPTHLIKTRGQQVTLRCSPISGHKSVSWYQQVLGQGPQFIFQYYEKEERGRGNFPDRFSARQFPNYSSELNVNALLLGDSALYLCASSPAGGINYGYTFGSGTRLTVV.